The present TCR beta chain was sequenced within a study of persistence of HIV-infected CD4 T cells. As to this clone: Its matching antigen is unknown.

The V gene lost 8 bases and the J gene lost 0 bases, with 14 bases spanning the gap. Germline V gene data show CDR1 as MNHEY and CDR2 as SVGAGI. The CDR3 runs to 15 residues. This was the immunoSEQ version 4 assay in survey mode. Only in-frame clones appear in the TCRdb table, and some are missing; sequencing was by immunoSEQ multiplex PCR. This repertoire shows about 40,000 clones, 78% found once; its top ten account for 12% to 15%. An overlapping HIV-1 Gag peptide pool stimulated these cells at 0.95 to 1 ug/peptide/mL. Memory cells lacking CD40L and CD69 with high CD45RO were sorted. Regarding the study as a whole: TCRbeta richness was lower in CMV- and Gag-responding cells than in anti-CD3/anti-CD28-responding cells.

This material consisted of CD4+ T cells sorted from PBMCs after approximately 20-hour stimulation, taken from a patient who received antiretroviral therapy. This receptor was taken from an adult man with HIV who was CMV-seropositive. The chain uses TRBV6-5 and TRBJ1-3; possible D gene TRBD1, 5 bases. DNA for the CDR3: TGTGCCAGCGTCTCGGGGGTAAGCTCTGGAAACACCATATATTTT. Protein: CASVSGVSSGNTIYF.